These 30 T cell receptor beta chains were all obtained from the same sample, sequenced in a study of Ad26.COV2.S vaccination and SARS-CoV-2 variants (dated by TCRdb to the early 2020s). The treatment or condition label for this specimen denotes: 15 to 20 received Ad26.COV2.S at low or high dose, single or two shots; about five received placebo; per-sample allocation not given. Repertoires of vaccine and placebo recipients were sequenced from samples collected on day 63 after the first injection. The receptor library was made with the immunoSEQ multiplex PCR assay. In its TCRdb copy, this immuneACCESS table keeps in-frame sequences only and misses some clones. Where compared with another copy, unresolved V genes explain less than half of these, and the others have no known cause. The sample includes roughly 420,000 clones, with roughly 90% observed a single time. Clones ranked in the top ten supply about 3.6% of the sample.

Sequences were derived from peripheral blood, sampled in a trial of Ad26.COV2.S vaccine versus placebo. The receptors were sampled from a person between 18 and 59 years old who received the Ad26.COV2.S COVID-19 vaccine or a placebo.

The V call is TRBV30, the J call TRBJ2-2; TRBD1 agrees at 8 bases. The CDR3 extends over 14 amino acids. Germline V CDR1 and CDR2: GTSNPN, SVGIG (reference sequence). The V segment lost 0 bases and the J segment 6 bases; nucleotides outside the gene matches: 3. The DNA for the CDR3 is TGTGCCTGGAGTGTAACAGGGGGACCCGGGGAGCTGTTTTTT. It codes for CAWSVTGGPGELFF.

V is TRBV29-1 and J is TRBJ2-2; 9 bases are shared with TRBD2. Trimming removed 4 bases from V and 6 bases from J; junction bases left unmatched: 12. The CDR3 spans 16 residues. Germline CDR1 and CDR2: SQVTM and ANQGSEA. CDR3 coding DNA: TGCAGCGTTGCCTCCTTATTGGGGACTAGCCCCGGGGAGCTGTTTTTT. Its protein product is CSVASLLGTSPGELFF.

This clone has more than one count but fewer than ten. The rearrangement joins TRBV5-1 to TRBJ1-6; D is unclear. V was pared by 0 bases and J by 8 bases, with 9 bases between. The germline V gene encodes CDR1 SGHRS and CDR2 YFSETQ. This CDR3 has 14 residues. The CDR3 DNA sequence: TGCGCCAGCAGCTTGGAAGCGTCTGATTCACCCCTCCACTTT. Residues: CASSLEASDSPLHF.

J is TRBJ1-6 and V is TRBV5-1, with 9 bases matching TRBD1. CDR3 length: 14 amino acids. Germline V lookup: CDR1 SGHRS, CDR2 YFSETQ. J gave up 7 bases and V 6 bases, and 5 bases lay outside the gene matches. The CDR3, as DNA: TGCGCCAGCACCCAGACAGGGGGAAATTCACCCCTCCACTTT. Its translation is CASTQTGGNSPLHF.

On this clone: The sample contains more than one DNA sequence encoding this CDR3. The J gene is TRBJ2-7, the V gene TRBV4-3, with D possibly matching TRBD1 (5 bases). The V gene lost 3 bases and the J gene lost 1 base, with 10 bases spanning the gap. The CDR3 extends over 14 amino acids. CDR1 is LGHNA, CDR2 YSLEER, per germline. The CDR3 spells CASSQGLGSYEQYF. CDR3 bases: TGCGCCAGCAGCCAGGGGCTAGGGTCCTACGAGCAGTACTTC.

The chain links TRBV9 to TRBJ2-5; D possibly corresponds to TRBD1 (6 bases). CDR1 is SGDLS and CDR2 is YYNGEE in the germline V gene. V shed 3 bases and J shed 5 bases, with 14 bases lying between them. The CDR3 sequence is 14 residues long. Here the CDR3 reads CASSGTQGGETQYF. The CDR3 DNA follows: TGTGCCAGCAGCGGCACACAGGGTGGGGAGACCCAGTACTTC.

The chain uses TRBV28 and TRBJ2-1, with 7 bases matching TRBD1. J was trimmed by 6 bases and V by 11 bases; bases with no gene match: 13. The CDR3 contains 14 residues. In germline, CDR1 is MDHEN, CDR2 SYDVKM. DNA of the CDR3: TGTGCCGGATTACGCCGGGACAGACCCAATGAGCAGTTCTTC. Protein product: CAGLRRDRPNEQFF.

The chain links TRBV13 to TRBJ2-3; D is unclear. Germline V lookup: CDR1 PRHDT, CDR2 FYEKMQ (reference sequence). The CDR3 totals 12 residues. The V and J ends lost 3 bases and 1 base respectively, with 2 bases between them. The CDR3 loop reads CASSFGTDTQYF. CDR3 sequence (DNA): TGTGCCAGCAGCTTTGGCACAGATACGCAGTATTTT.

This clone was detected only once. A much larger clone differs from this one at a single base, so this may be a read error. This sequence joins TRBV6-4 and TRBJ2-3; D remains ambiguous. Germline values: CDR1 MRHNA, CDR2 SNTAGT. Deletions cut 2 bases from V and 4 bases from J, with 7 bases between. The CDR3 runs 13 residues. This chain's CDR3 is CASSDRVADTQYF. The CDR3 DNA reads as TGTGCCAGCAGTGACAGGGTGGCAGATACGCAGTATTTT.

This chain connects TRBV5-6 to TRBJ2-2, with 13 bases fitting TRBD2. CDR1 is SGHDT and CDR2 is YYEEEE in the germline V gene. This CDR3 is 19 amino acids long. With V trimmed by 2 bases and J by 4 bases, 11 bases remained unmatched. The CDR3 nucleotides read TGTGCCAGCAGCTTTAAGACTAGCGGGGGGACCATGAGCACCGGGGAGCTGTTTTTT. Encoded protein: CASSFKTSGGTMSTGELFF.

The chain is built from TRBV6-5 and TRBJ2-7; a weak D match, TRBD1 (6 bases). The CDR3 has 15 amino acids. Deletions cut 6 bases from V and 0 bases from J, with 15 bases between. The germline V gene encodes CDR1 MNHEY and CDR2 SVGAGI. CDR3 nucleotides: TGTGCCAGCAGCCGCAGGGGTTCTCACTCCTACGAGCAGTACTTC. This translates into CASSRRGSHSYEQYF.

The rearrangement joins TRBV29-1 to TRBJ2-1; possibly TRBD1 or TRBD2 for D (5 bases each). This CDR3 has 13 residues. The germline V gene encodes CDR1 SQVTM and CDR2 ANQGSEA. The V end was cut by 3 bases, the J end by 7 bases, with 13 bases between. CDR3: CSVDMRGGNEQFF. For the CDR3, the DNA is TGCAGCGTTGACATGAGGGGCGGAAATGAGCAGTTCTTC.

The chain joins TRBV21-1 to TRBJ2-5; the table's D call, TRBD1, has no DNA check behind it. TRBV21-1 is a known pseudogene. CDR3 length equals 19 residues. The CDR3 DNA is TGTGCCAGCAGCAAATTTAGGCGAAACCGGGACAGGGGGCAAGAGACCCAGTACTTC. Residues: CASSKFRRNRDRGQETQYF.

The chain links TRBV6-1 to TRBJ1-2; D not resolved. Trimming stripped 1 base from V and 2 bases from J, with 5 bases between. The V gene's germline CDR1 is MNHNS and CDR2 SASEGT. The CDR3 runs to 13 residues. CDR3 DNA: TGTGCCAGCAGTGAAGTGGGGAACTATGGCTACACCTTC. Encoded protein: CASSEVGNYGYTF.

The chain uses TRBV6-4 and TRBJ2-4; TRBD1 agrees at 11 bases. The germline gives CDR1 MRHNA, CDR2 SNTAGT. The CDR3 spans 15 residues. J was trimmed by 6 bases and V by 9 bases; bases with no gene match: 10. DNA for the CDR3: TGTGCCAGACGGACAGGGGGCGCTAGCGGAAACATTCAGTACTTC. Amino acids: CARRTGGASGNIQYF.

The rearrangement links TRBV6-9 to TRBJ2-5, with 10 positions matching TRBD2. The germline V gene has CDR1 MNHGY and CDR2 SVAAGI. J was trimmed by 3 bases and V by 1 base; bases with no gene match: 2. The CDR3 is 15 residues long. The DNA for the CDR3 is TGTGCCAGCAGTTATTGTAGCGGGGGGAAAGAGACCCAGTACTTC. Its translation is CASSYCSGGKETQYF.

The J gene is TRBJ2-5, the V gene TRBV27, with D hard to call. Germline values: CDR1 MNHEY, CDR2 SMNVEV (reference sequence). The CDR3 covers 15 residues. The germline V and J ends were trimmed by 2 bases and 4 bases, with 14 bases remaining between them. The CDR3 here is CASSLPPHWGETQYF. The CDR3 DNA sequence: TGTGCCAGCAGTTTACCACCCCATTGGGGAGAGACCCAGTACTTC.

The chain employs TRBV29-1 and TRBJ2-7; TRBD1 is a possible D gene (6 bases). The V end lost 6 bases, the J end lost 5 bases, and 14 bases lay between the germline ends. The CDR3 runs 12 residues. CDR1 and CDR2 (germline): SQVTM, ANQGSEA. The CDR3 DNA follows: TGCAGCGTAGGGACATCTCTCCACGAGCAGTACTTC. Protein: CSVGTSLHEQYF.

This chain uses TRBV4-1 with TRBJ2-1, with D perhaps TRBD2 (6 bases). Trimming cost V 4 bases and J 5 bases, with 15 bases left between them. This CDR3 has 15 residues. CDR1 is MGHRA and CDR2 is YSYEKL in the germline V gene. Here the CDR3 reads CASSPTGTYHNEQFF. CDR3 DNA sequence: TGCGCCAGCAGCCCCACCGGGACTTATCACAATGAGCAGTTCTTC.

The chain carries TRBV6-4 and TRBJ1-1, with TRBD1 matching 7 bases. Germline-derived CDR1 and CDR2 are MRHNA and SNTAGT. With V trimmed by 6 bases and J by 10 bases, 5 bases remained unmatched. This CDR3 is built from 11 residues. The CDR3 nucleotides read TGTGCCAGCAGCTGGGACAGTACAGCTTTCTTT. It is translated as CASSWDSTAFF.

V and J are TRBV7-2 and TRBJ2-3; D is possibly TRBD2 (7 bases). CDR1 and CDR2 (germline): SGHTA, FQGNSA. The CDR3 consists of 16 residues. V was pared by 5 bases and J by 5 bases, with 20 bases between. As DNA, the CDR3 is TGTGCCAGCAGCCTCACTAGGGGGGGGCCCGGAGATACGCAGTATTTT. Protein sequence: CASSLTRGGPGDTQYF.

V and J are TRBV18 and TRBJ2-2, with 9 nucleotides matching TRBD1. The V and J ends lost 5 bases and 5 bases, in that order; junction bases with no gene match: 3. The germline V gene encodes CDR1 KGHSH and CDR2 LQKENI. The CDR3 has 14 amino acids. The CDR3 region is CASSAGQGTGELFF. DNA of the CDR3: TGTGCCAGCTCAGCGGGACAGGGAACCGGGGAGCTGTTTTTT.

This chain links TRBV5-5 with TRBJ1-1, with D hard to call. The CDR3 consists of 12 residues. V gave up 1 base and J gave up 5 bases, with 6 bases separating them. Germline V lookup: CDR1 SGHKS, CDR2 YYEKEE (reference sequence). Written as DNA, the CDR3 is TGTGCCAGCAGCTTGAGGGAAACTGAAGCTTTCTTT. This translates into CASSLRETEAFF. Full variable domain (outside the CDR3, taken from reference TRBV5-5 and TRBJ1-1): DAGVTQSPTHLIKTRGQQVTLRCSPISGHKSVSWYQQVLGQGPQFIFQYYEKEERGRGNFPDRFSARQFPNYSSELNVNALLLGDSALYLCASSLRETEAFFGQGTRLTVV.

The chain is built from TRBV6-2 or TRBV6-3 and TRBJ2-7; D unresolved. V lost 2 bases and J 2 bases, leaving 10 bases between the germline ends. The CDR3 is made up of 14 amino acids. The germline gives CDR1 MNHEY, CDR2 SVGEGT. CDR3 coding DNA: TGTGCCAGCAGTTACCTCGGGCAAACCTACGAGCAGTACTTC. Its protein product is CASSYLGQTYEQYF.

The chain combines TRBV5-5 with TRBJ1-1; no reliable D call. This CDR3 has 12 residues. Germline CDR1 and CDR2: SGHKS and YYEKEE (reference sequence). The ends were cut back, 0 bases at V and 6 bases at J, with 6 bases in the middle. The CDR3 spells CASSLESAEAFF. In DNA, the CDR3 is TGTGCCAGCAGCTTGGAGTCAGCTGAAGCTTTCTTT.

This clone was recorded once. The chain couples TRBV7-8 to TRBJ1-2; possibly TRBD1 for D (5 bases). CDR3 length equals 14 residues. Trimming took off 5 bases at V and 7 bases at J, with 17 bases between the two ends. Germline V gene sequence: CDR1 SGHVS, CDR2 FQNEAQ. In DNA form, the CDR3 reads TGTGCCAGCAGCCCGAGCATGGGGGGTAGTGGCTACACCTTC. This translates into CASSPSMGGSGYTF.

A note on this clone: Other DNA sequences in this sample translate to the same CDR3. The chain carries TRBV2 and TRBJ1-5; 9 bases map to TRBD1. J was trimmed by 4 bases and V by 6 bases; bases with no gene match: 4. The V gene's germline CDR1 is SNHLY and CDR2 FYNNEI. This CDR3 spans 14 amino acids. CDR3 DNA sequence: TGTGCCAGCAGCCTGACAGGGGGTAATCAGCCCCAGCATTTT. This codes for CASSLTGGNQPQHF.

V gene TRBV2 combines with J gene TRBJ1-5; TRBD1 agrees at 8 bases. Germline CDR1 is SNHLY and CDR2 is FYNNEI. V dropped 2 bases and J dropped 7; count of bases not matched to a gene: 1. The CDR3 is 13 residues long. This chain's CDR3 is CASSEQGAQPQHF. The CDR3, as DNA: TGTGCCAGCAGTGAACAGGGGGCGCAGCCCCAGCATTTT.

The chain has TRBV5-1 and TRBJ2-3; 9 nucleotides line up with TRBD2. Germline V gene lookup returns CDR1 SGHRS and CDR2 YFSETQ. The CDR3 length is 19 residues. V shed 4 bases and J 3 bases; nucleotides not matched to a gene: 18. CDR3 DNA sequence: TGCGCCAGCAGCACCGGACACGGGACGGCGGGGGGGCGGACAGATACGCAGTATTTT. It yields the protein CASSTGHGTAGGRTDTQYF.

This chain links TRBV6-5 with TRBJ2-7, with 7 bases aligning to TRBD2. The germline gives CDR1 MNHEY, CDR2 SVGAGI. This CDR3 spans 14 amino acids. J gave up 3 bases and V 2 bases, and 4 bases lay outside the gene matches. The CDR3 loop is CASSYAGGGYEQYF. The DNA for the CDR3 is TGTGCCAGCAGTTACGCGGGCGGGGGCTACGAGCAGTACTTC.